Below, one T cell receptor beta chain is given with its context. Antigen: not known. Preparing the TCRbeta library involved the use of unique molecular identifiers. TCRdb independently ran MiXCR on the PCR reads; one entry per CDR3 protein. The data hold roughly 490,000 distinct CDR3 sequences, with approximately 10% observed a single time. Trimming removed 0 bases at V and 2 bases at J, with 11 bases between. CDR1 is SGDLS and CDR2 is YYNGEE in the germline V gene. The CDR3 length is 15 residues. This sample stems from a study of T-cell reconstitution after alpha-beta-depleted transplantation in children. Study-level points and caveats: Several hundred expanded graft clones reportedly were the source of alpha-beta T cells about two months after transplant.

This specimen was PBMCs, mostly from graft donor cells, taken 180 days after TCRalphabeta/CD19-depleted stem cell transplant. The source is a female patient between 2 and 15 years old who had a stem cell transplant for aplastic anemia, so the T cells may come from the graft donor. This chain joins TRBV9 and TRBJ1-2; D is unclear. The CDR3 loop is CASSVGPGINYGYTF. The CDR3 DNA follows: TGTGCCAGCAGCGTAGGACCGGGTATCAACTATGGCTACACCTTC.